A selection of T cell receptor beta chains follows, all from one sample in a study of T cells in localized non-small cell lung cancer. Assay used: immunoSEQ multiplex PCR; TCRdb lists only in-frame clones, some missing. The repertoire holds 40,000 to 60,000 clones, with around nine tenths as singletons. The specimen was PBMCs, collected before any cancer treatment. The source of these receptors is a female donor with stage II lung adenocarcinoma. The CDR3 runs from the conserved cysteine through the conserved F or W. The order of the fields is clone size, D gene, J gene, V gene, CDR3 length, CDR3 DNA, CDR3 protein. The D gene is left open where the match is weak. A row's size may be missing; if present it is once, few, many or a size class.

size: -; D: -; J: TRBJ1-2; V: TRBV2; length: 12; DNA: TGTGCCAGCGACATGAGGGGGGCAGGGGAGTCCTTC; CDR3: CASDMRGAGESF
size: -; D: -; J: TRBJ1-2; V: TRBV2; length: 15; DNA: TGTGCCAGCACTCTGGACCGGAATGCTAACTATGGCTACACCTTC; CDR3: CASTLDRNANYGYTF
size: -; D: TRBD1; J: TRBJ1-6; V: TRBV2; length: 15; DNA: TGTGCCACCTCGAGAACAGGGGACTATAATTCACCCCTCCACTTT; CDR3: CATSRTGDYNSPLHF
size: -; D: -; J: TRBJ2-3; V: TRBV7-6; length: 14; DNA: TGTGCCAGCAGCTTAGGGACTGCCACAGATACGCAGTATTTT; CDR3: CASSLGTATDTQYF
size: -; D: TRBD1; J: TRBJ1-6; V: TRBV5-6; length: 15; DNA: TGTGCCAGCAGCATCCGGGACAGGAATAATTCACCCCTCCACTTT; CDR3: CASSIRDRNNSPLHF
size: -; D: -; J: TRBJ1-3; V: TRBV21-1; length: 17; DNA: TGTGCCAGCAGACGAGAGGGGTCATATGGGGTTAGAAACACCATATATTTT; CDR3: CASRREGSYGVRNTIYF
size: -; D: TRBD2; J: TRBJ2-3; V: TRBV6-1; length: 14; DNA: TGTGCCAGCAGTCTCGCGGGGGGATCAGATACGCAGTATTTT; CDR3: CASSLAGGSDTQYF
size: -; D: -; J: TRBJ1-3; V: TRBV18; length: 17; DNA: TGTGCCAGCTCACCACTTAGGACACCTTACTCTGGAAACACCATATATTTT; CDR3: CASSPLRTPYSGNTIYF
size: few; D: -; J: TRBJ1-2; V: TRBV4-1; length: 15; DNA: TGCGCCAGCAGCCAGACAGACAGAGCTAACTATGGCTACACCTTC; CDR3: CASSQTDRANYGYTF
size: medium-sized; D: TRBD1; J: TRBJ2-2; V: TRBV5-1; length: 16; DNA: TGCGCCAGCAGCTACCCGCAGGGGGCTAAAACCGGGGAGCTGTTTTTT; CDR3: CASSYPQGAKTGELFF